These 16 T cell receptor beta chains came from one sample sequenced in a study of response to subunit inactivated influenza vaccine. TCRdb re-analysed the RT-PCR reads in MiXCR, keeping a single row per CDR3 protein. The table has approximately 700,000 distinct CDR3 sequences, around 14% seen once. The specimen was PBMCs from blood, collected approximately 12 days after vaccination. The receptors originated from a man between 50 and 59 years old who received an inactivated influenza vaccine.

This clonotype has just a few counts. The rearrangement joins TRBV12-3 or TRBV12-4 to TRBJ2-1, with D perhaps matching TRBD2 (5 bases). The CDR3 loop spans 13 amino acids. V was shortened by 4 bases and J by 4 bases, with 8 bases between the two germline ends. The CDR3 sequence is CASSSGVYNEQFF. CDR3 in DNA: TGTGCCAGCAGTTCCGGGGTTTACAATGAGCAGTTCTTC.

The table lists this clonotype with a few counts. The chain uses TRBV7-2 and TRBJ2-3; D remains ambiguous. The CDR3 runs 16 residues. The V end was cut by 3 bases, the J end by 2 bases, with 15 bases between. The germline V gene encodes CDR1 SGHTA and CDR2 FQGNSA. CDR3 region: CASSFANLLFTDTQYF. As DNA, the CDR3 is TGTGCCAGCAGCTTCGCAAACCTCCTATTCACAGATACGCAGTATTTT. The full variable domain, in which reference TRBV7-2 and TRBJ2-3 provide the parts outside the CDR3, is GAGVSQSPSNKVTEKGKDVELRCDPISGHTALYWYRQSLGQGLEFLIYFQGNSAPDKSGLPSDRFSAERTGGSVSTLTIQRTQQEDSAVYLCASSFANLLFTDTQYFGPGTRLTVL.

This clonotype was detected only a few times. This chain joins TRBV18 and TRBJ2-3; D is ambiguous. The germline CDR1 and CDR2 sequences are KGHSH and LQKENI. This CDR3 contains 14 residues. The V gene lost 8 bases and the J gene lost 0 bases, with 12 bases spanning the gap. CDR3 DNA: TGTGCCAGCAGAAGGGCCTCAAGCACAGATACGCAGTATTTT. Translating gives CASRRASSTDTQYF.

This clonotype was picked up a small number of times. The V and J genes are TRBV20-1 and TRBJ2-6; 14 bases fit TRBD2. V lost 2 bases, J lost 1 base, and 10 bases stayed unmatched. Germline V lookup: CDR1 DFQATT, CDR2 SNEGSKA (reference sequence). CDR3 length: 20 residues. Written as DNA, the CDR3 is TGCAGTGCTAGACCACGGACTAGCGGGGGGCCCTGGTCTGGGGCCAACGTCCTGACTTTC. Residues: CSARPRTSGGPWSGANVLTF.

This clonotype showed up just a few times. This chain uses TRBV7-9 with TRBJ2-3; 9 bases line up with TRBD1. Germline V gene lookup returns CDR1 SEHNR and CDR2 FQNEAQ (reference sequence). The J segment lost 3 bases and the V segment lost 2 bases, leaving 3 bases of the junction unmatched. This CDR3 comprises 15 residues. The chain's CDR3 is CASSLWDRETDTQYF. CDR3 coding DNA: TGTGCCAGCAGCTTATGGGACAGGGAGACAGATACGCAGTATTTT.

This clonotype has more than one count but fewer than ten. The chain is built from TRBV12-3 or TRBV12-4 and TRBJ2-7; D possibly uses TRBD1 or TRBD2 (5 bases each). Trimming cost V 8 bases and J 3 bases, with 14 bases left between them. This CDR3 has 13 residues. CDR3 sequence reads: CASAGSGIYEQYF. The DNA of the CDR3 is TGTGCCAGCGCAGGGTCGGGGATCTACGAGCAGTACTTC.

A few counts support this clonotype. The chain links TRBV20-1 to TRBJ1-2; D gene uncertain. Germline V lookup: CDR1 DFQATT, CDR2 SNEGSKA (reference sequence). Trimming removed 5 bases from V and 0 bases from J, with 7 bases in between. This CDR3 has 12 amino acids. The chain's CDR3 is CSAPTPNYGYTF. In DNA, the CDR3 is TGCAGTGCTCCGACTCCTAACTATGGCTACACCTTC.

This clonotype came up a few times. The rearrangement uses TRBV7-6 and TRBJ2-1; D is ambiguous. Germline assignment: CDR1 SGHVS and CDR2 FNYEAQ. This CDR3 has 15 residues. Trimming stripped 0 bases from V and 9 bases from J, with 15 bases between. CDR3 loop: CASSLARTGRGEQFF. CDR3 coding DNA: TGTGCCAGCAGCTTAGCACGAACGGGCCGAGGTGAGCAGTTCTTC.

This clonotype has a handful of counts. The genes are TRBV29-1 and TRBJ2-5; D may be TRBD1 or TRBD2 (5 bases each). V was clipped by 3 bases and J by 5 bases, with 19 bases between them. The CDR3 is 15 residues long. From germline, CDR1 is SQVTM and CDR2 ANQGSEA. The CDR3: CSVEGTLEEAETQYF. The CDR3 DNA reads as TGCAGCGTTGAGGGGACCTTGGAAGAGGCGGAGACCCAGTACTTC.

The chain has TRBV5-4 and TRBJ2-3, with D possibly matching TRBD1 (6 bases). Germline V gene sequence: CDR1 SGHNT, CDR2 YYREEE (reference sequence). V lost 5 bases and J 0 bases, leaving 16 bases between the germline ends. The CDR3 is made up of 16 amino acids. The CDR3 spells CASRPGQRASTDTQYF. The CDR3 DNA follows: TGTGCCAGCAGGCCCGGACAGAGAGCTAGCACAGATACGCAGTATTTT.

This chain joins TRBV4-2 and TRBJ2-1; the match to TRBD2 covers 10 bases. This CDR3 has 18 amino acids. V gave up 0 bases and J gave up 4 bases; unmatched junction bases: 9. The germline V gene encodes CDR1 LGHNA and CDR2 YNFKEQ. CDR3 amino acids: CASSQESGGAWGYNEQFF. CDR3 DNA: TGTGCCAGCAGCCAAGAAAGCGGGGGGGCCTGGGGTTACAATGAGCAGTTCTTC.

The rearrangement uses TRBV11-3 and TRBJ2-1, with D possibly being TRBD1 (5 bases). This CDR3 region has 12 residues. In germline, CDR1 is SGHNT, CDR2 YENEEA. The ends were cut back, 5 bases at V and 7 bases at J, with 9 bases in the middle. The CDR3 protein is CASSTGRNEQFF. The CDR3 bases are TGTGCCAGCAGCACAGGAAGGAATGAGCAGTTCTTC.

The sample holds a few counts of this clonotype. The chain is built from TRBV5-5 and TRBJ2-1; D not certain. V lost 4 bases and J 9 bases, leaving 14 bases between the germline ends. The germline CDR1 and CDR2 sequences are SGHKS and YYEKEE (reference sequence). This CDR3 is 13 amino acids long. The CDR3 region has the DNA TGTGCCAGCAGCCCTTGGGCCAACAGTGAGCAGTTCTTC. Its protein is CASSPWANSEQFF.

This clonotype came up a few times. The genes are TRBV5-1 and TRBJ2-2; no clear D gene. Deletions cut 1 base from V and 1 base from J, with 11 bases between. Germline V gene lookup returns CDR1 SGHRS and CDR2 YFSETQ. The CDR3 sequence is 16 residues long. This CDR3 is CASSLQHVGNTGELFF. In DNA, the CDR3 is TGCGCCAGCAGCTTGCAACATGTAGGGAACACCGGGGAGCTGTTTTTT.

This clonotype was recorded at least ten times. This chain's CDR3 is CASSFSGGQYNEQFF. In DNA form, the CDR3 reads TGTGCCAGCAGTTTTAGCGGGGGCCAGTACAATGAGCAGTTCTTC. The rearrangement links TRBV28 to TRBJ2-1; TRBD2 agrees at 9 bases. CDR3 length: 15 amino acids. Trimming removed 3 bases from V and 4 bases from J; junction bases left unmatched: 4. The germline gives CDR1 MDHEN, CDR2 SYDVKM.

The chain employs TRBV5-1 and TRBJ2-1; TRBD1 is a possible D gene (7 bases). The CDR3 runs 15 residues. The germline V gene has CDR1 SGHRS and CDR2 YFSETQ. With 4 bases removed from V and 0 bases from J, the gap between germline ends came to 11 bases. CDR3 coding DNA: TGCGCCAGCAGCGGCGGGACAGACTCCTACAATGAGCAGTTCTTC. Translated, it gives CASSGGTDSYNEQFF.